The 8 T cell receptor beta chains in this list originate from one sample, sequenced in a study of OX40 agonist ivuxolimab in advanced cancers. Clones were sequenced by immunoSEQ multiplex PCR, and TCRdb holds only the in-frame ones, with some missing. The sample shows approximately 58,000 clones, about four fifths of them seen only once. Here the sequenced sample was CD4+ or CD8+ T cells sorted from blood, taken in a trial of the OX40 agonist ivuxolimab. The receptors stem from an adult with an advanced solid tumor such as melanoma, head and neck, liver or kidney cancer.

The rearrangement uses TRBV6-1 and TRBJ2-4, with D perhaps matching TRBD1 or TRBD2 (7 bases each). Germline loops: CDR1 MNHNS, CDR2 SASEGT. The V and J ends lost 4 bases and 0 bases respectively, with 19 bases between them. This CDR3 comprises 18 residues. CDR3 nucleotide sequence: TGTGCCAGCAGTGCCTTCCCCCCAGGGGGGGGAGCCAAAAACATTCAGTACTTC. Translation gives CASSAFPPGGGAKNIQYF.

The CDR3 region is CASSPPGQGFYSNQPQHF. In DNA form, the CDR3 reads TGTGCCAGCAGCCCACCGGGACAGGGGTTCTATAGCAATCAGCCCCAGCATTTT. The V and J genes are TRBV21-1 and TRBJ1-5; the table's D call, TRBD1, has no DNA check behind it. TRBV21-1 is a listed pseudogene. This CDR3 is built from 18 residues.

The gene calls are TRBV10-1 and TRBJ2-4; D remains unclear. CDR3 length equals 11 residues. V shed 5 bases and J shed 4 bases, with 3 bases lying between them. Looked up from germline, CDR1 is WNHNN and CDR2 is SYGVQD (reference sequence). CDR3 protein: CASSSKNIQYF. Written as DNA, the CDR3 is TGCGCCAGCAGTTCAAAAAACATTCAGTACTTC.

The chain is built from TRBV5-6 and TRBJ2-7; 8 bases map to TRBD2. This CDR3 region has 16 residues. Germline V gives CDR1 SGHDT, CDR2 YYEEEE. Trimming at V came to 2 bases and at J to 3 bases, leaving 10 bases not matched to a gene. The CDR3 region has the DNA TGTGCCAGCAGCTTCGCCCTCGGGGGGGGCGGCTACGAGCAGTACTTC. Amino acids: CASSFALGGGGYEQYF.

This clone has more than one count but fewer than ten. This chain joins TRBV15 and TRBJ1-4; a weak D match, TRBD1 (6 bases). Germline-derived CDR1 and CDR2 are LNHNV and YYDKDF (reference sequence). The V and J ends lost 1 base and 7 bases respectively, with 13 bases between them. The CDR3 is 15 amino acids. CDR3 region: CATSRGTGASEKLFF. DNA for the CDR3: TGTGCCACCAGCAGAGGAACGGGGGCGAGTGAAAAACTGTTTTTT.

This clone was detected a few times. The chain employs TRBV15 and TRBJ2-7; the match to TRBD1 covers 7 bases. The length of the CDR3 is 14 residues. Germline-derived CDR1 and CDR2 are LNHNV and YYDKDF (reference sequence). Unmatched junction bases numbered 9, after V lost 5 bases and J lost 5 bases. In DNA form, the CDR3 reads TGTGCCACCAGCTGGGACCGGGACAGAGACGAGCAGTACTTC. Amino acid sequence: CATSWDRDRDEQYF.

The chain is built from TRBV5-8 and TRBJ2-5, with 8 bases identical to TRBD2. CDR3 length: 12 amino acids. The V gene end was trimmed by 5 bases and the J gene end by 5 bases; junction bases not matched to a gene: 2. CDR1 and CDR2 (germline): SGHTS, YDEGEE. Here the CDR3 reads CASRIAGETQYF. The CDR3 coding sequence is TGTGCCAGCAGAATAGCGGGGGAGACCCAGTACTTC.

This clone turned up a few times. The identical CDR3 is also encoded by other nucleotide sequences in the sample. The V gene is TRBV28, the J gene TRBJ2-7; 12 bases are a match to TRBD2. Trimming cost V 4 bases and J 0 bases; bases outside gene matches: 4. From germline, CDR1 is MDHEN and CDR2 SYDVKM. CDR3 length equals 16 residues. The CDR3 spells CASSSTTSGGSYEQYF. The DNA of the CDR3 is TGTGCCAGCAGTTCAACGACTAGCGGGGGCTCCTACGAGCAGTACTTC. Full variable domain (rest looked up from reference TRBV28 and TRBJ2-7): DVKVTQSSRYLVKRTGEKVFLECVQDMDHENMFWYRQDPGLGLRLIYFSYDVKMKEKGDIPEGYSVSREKKERFSLILESASTNQTSMYLCASSSTTSGGSYEQYFGPGTRLTVT.